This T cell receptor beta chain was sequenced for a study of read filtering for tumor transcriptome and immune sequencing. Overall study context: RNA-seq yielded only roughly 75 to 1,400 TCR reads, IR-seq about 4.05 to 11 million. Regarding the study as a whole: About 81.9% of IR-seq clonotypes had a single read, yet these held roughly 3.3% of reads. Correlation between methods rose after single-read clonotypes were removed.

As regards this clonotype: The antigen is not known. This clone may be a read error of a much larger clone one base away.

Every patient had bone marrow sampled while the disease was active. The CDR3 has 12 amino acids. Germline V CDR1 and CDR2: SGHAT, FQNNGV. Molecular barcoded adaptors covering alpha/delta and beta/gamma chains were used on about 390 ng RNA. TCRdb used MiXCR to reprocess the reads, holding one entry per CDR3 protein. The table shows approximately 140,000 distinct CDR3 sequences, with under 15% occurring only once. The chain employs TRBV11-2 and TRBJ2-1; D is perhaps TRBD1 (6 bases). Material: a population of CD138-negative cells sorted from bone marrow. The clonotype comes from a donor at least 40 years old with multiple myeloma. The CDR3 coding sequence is TGTGCCAGCAGCTTGAAGGGGGTTGAGCAGGTCTTC. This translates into CASSLKGVEQVF. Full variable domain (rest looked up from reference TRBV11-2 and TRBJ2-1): EAGVAQSPRYKIIEKRQSVAFWCNPISGHATLYWYQQILGQGPKLLIQFQNNGVVDDSQLPKDRFSAERLKGVDSTLKIQPAKLEDSAVYLCASSLKGVEQVFGPGTRLTVL.